This passage covers 8 T cell receptor beta chains from one sample sequenced in a study of human T cells and chemical hapten exposure (dated by TCRdb to about 2021). According to the study, the label for this sample's time point signals: patch test 1, 2 weeks after DPC sensitization. Per the publication, the treatment or condition label means: therapeutic diphenylcyclopropenone sensitization with weekly scalp DPC. Receptor libraries were prepared by RACE. Sequencing relied on a NextSeq 500. TCRdb took the public reads, trimmed them with fastp at Q25, ran MiXCR for clone calling and kept in-frame beta chains. Rows merge per CDR3 protein into single entries with the most common DNA and genes. The sample yields 300,000 to 400,000 distinct CDR3 sequences; approximately 6.9% were counted once. Together, the top ten hold 8.4% of the sample. The input for sequencing was whole blood, taken in connection with sensitization to the hapten diphenylcyclopropenone (DPC). The receptors were gathered from a woman under 30 with alopecia areata. Some clones in this sample may be carry-over from other donors' samples.

This clonotype has at least ten counts. V gene TRBV5-1 combines with J gene TRBJ1-1, with D perhaps TRBD1 (5 bases). Germline CDR1 SGHRS, CDR2 YFSETQ. The V and J ends lost 0 bases and 3 bases respectively, with 15 bases between them. This CDR3 has 16 amino acids. The CDR3 nucleotides read TGCGCCAGCAGCTTGGAGGGGCCCTCCGGTTACACTGAAGCTTTCTTT. Translating gives CASSLEGPSGYTEAFF.

The chain links TRBV4-3 to TRBJ2-1; weak D call: TRBD2 (5 bases). The CDR3 runs 14 residues. The V end lost 0 bases, the J end lost 8 bases, and 11 bases lay between the germline ends. In germline, CDR1 is LGHNA, CDR2 YSLEER. CDR3 DNA sequence: TGCGCCAGCAGCCAAGATAGAGGGATCGATGAGCAGTTCTTC. Translation gives CASSQDRGIDEQFF.

Of note for this clonotype: A junction end diverges from the germline sequence, so it may reflect a read error. The chain is built from TRBV20-1 and TRBJ1-6; D is perhaps TRBD1 (5 bases). The CDR3 length is 11 residues. Germline V gives CDR1 DFQATT, CDR2 SNEGSKA (reference sequence). CDR3 in amino acids: CSVGEYSSLHF. CDR3 nucleotide sequence: TGCAGTGTAGGGGAATATTCATCCCTCCACTTT.

There are a few counts of this clonotype. The chain links TRBV20-1 to TRBJ2-1; 10 positions match TRBD2. The germline CDR1 and CDR2 sequences are DFQATT and SNEGSKA (reference sequence). The ends lost 1 base at V and 8 bases at J; junction bases unmatched: 5. This CDR3 contains 14 residues. The CDR3 protein is CSARVAGGRDEQFF. Here the CDR3 DNA reads TGCAGTGCTAGAGTAGCGGGGGGTAGGGATGAGCAGTTCTTC.

This clonotype was found a few times. The V call is TRBV4-3, the J call TRBJ1-4; D is unclear. Per germline, CDR1 LGHNA and CDR2 YSLEER. The CDR3 spans 16 residues. With 0 bases removed from V and 7 bases from J, the gap between germline ends came to 15 bases. The CDR3 loop reads CASSQEGGGSGEKLFF. CDR3 coding DNA: TGCGCCAGCAGCCAAGAGGGCGGTGGCTCGGGTGAAAAACTGTTTTTT.

The chain links TRBV20-1 to TRBJ2-7; TRBD2 is a possible D gene (7 bases). The germline V gene has CDR1 DFQATT and CDR2 SNEGSKA (reference sequence). V lost 6 bases and J 2 bases, leaving 20 bases between the germline ends. The CDR3 covers 15 residues. The CDR3 protein is CSAQEQGLLTYEQYF. CDR3 nucleotides: TGCAGTGCCCAGGAACAGGGACTACTAACCTACGAGCAGTACTTC.

In its sample, this clonotype was seen many times. The chain has TRBV13 and TRBJ2-5; 8 bases are a match to TRBD1. V lost 4 bases and J lost 2; bases outside the gene matches: 6. This CDR3 has 15 residues. Germline values: CDR1 PRHDT, CDR2 FYEKMQ (reference sequence). The CDR3 spells CASSSRDRLQETQYF. CDR3 DNA: TGTGCCAGCAGCTCCCGGGACAGGCTACAAGAGACCCAGTACTTC. Full variable domain (missing parts from reference TRBV13 and TRBJ2-5): AAGVIQSPRHLIKEKRETATLKCYPIPRHDTVYWYQQGPGQDPQFLISFYEKMQSDKGSIPDRFSAQQFSDYHSELNMSSLELGDSALYFCASSSRDRLQETQYFGPGTRLLVL.

This clonotype was counted a few times. The chain uses TRBV20-1 and TRBJ1-5, with D possibly matching TRBD1 (6 bases). The V gene's germline CDR1 is DFQATT and CDR2 SNEGSKA (reference sequence). The ends were cut back, 3 bases at V and 6 bases at J, with 12 bases in the middle. The CDR3 runs 13 residues. The CDR3 protein is CSASRGGGQPQHF. DNA for the CDR3: TGCAGTGCTAGTCGGGGAGGGGGTCAGCCCCAGCATTTT.